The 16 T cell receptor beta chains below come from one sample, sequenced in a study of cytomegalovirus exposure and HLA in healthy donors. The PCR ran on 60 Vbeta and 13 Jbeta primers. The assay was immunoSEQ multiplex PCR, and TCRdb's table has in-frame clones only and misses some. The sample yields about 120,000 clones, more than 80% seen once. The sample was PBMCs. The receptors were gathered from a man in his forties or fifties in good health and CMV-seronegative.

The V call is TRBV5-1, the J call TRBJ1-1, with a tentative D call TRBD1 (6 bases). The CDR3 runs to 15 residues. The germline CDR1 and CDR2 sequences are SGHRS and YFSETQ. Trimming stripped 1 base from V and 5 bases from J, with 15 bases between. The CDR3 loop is CASSLIPGVGTEAFF. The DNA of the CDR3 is TGCGCCAGCAGCTTGATCCCAGGGGTGGGGACTGAAGCTTTCTTT.

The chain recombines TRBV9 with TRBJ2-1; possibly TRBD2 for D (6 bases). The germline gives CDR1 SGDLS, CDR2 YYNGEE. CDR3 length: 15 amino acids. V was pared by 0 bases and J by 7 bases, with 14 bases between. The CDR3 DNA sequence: TGTGCCAGCAGCGTAGCTCCAAGGGAGGATAATGAGCAGTTCTTC. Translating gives CASSVAPREDNEQFF.

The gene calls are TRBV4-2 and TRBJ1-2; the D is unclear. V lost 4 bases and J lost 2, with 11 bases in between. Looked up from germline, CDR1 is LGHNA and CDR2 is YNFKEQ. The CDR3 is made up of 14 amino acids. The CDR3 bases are TGTGCCAGCAGCCTAAAAGACAAGAACTATGGCTACACCTTC. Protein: CASSLKDKNYGYTF.

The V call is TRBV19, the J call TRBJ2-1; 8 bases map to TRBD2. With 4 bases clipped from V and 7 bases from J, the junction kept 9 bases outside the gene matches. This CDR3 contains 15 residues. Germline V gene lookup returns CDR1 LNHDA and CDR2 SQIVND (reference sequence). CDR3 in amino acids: CASSTGSGSGNEQFF. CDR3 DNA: TGTGCCAGTAGTACAGGGAGCGGGAGTGGGAATGAGCAGTTCTTC.

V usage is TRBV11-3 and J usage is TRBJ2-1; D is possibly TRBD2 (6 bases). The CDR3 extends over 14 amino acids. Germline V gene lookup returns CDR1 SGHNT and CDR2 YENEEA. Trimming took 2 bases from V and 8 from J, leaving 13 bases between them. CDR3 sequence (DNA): TGTGCCAGCAGCTTATTTTACGGGAGCCATGAGCAGTTCTTC. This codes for CASSLFYGSHEQFF.

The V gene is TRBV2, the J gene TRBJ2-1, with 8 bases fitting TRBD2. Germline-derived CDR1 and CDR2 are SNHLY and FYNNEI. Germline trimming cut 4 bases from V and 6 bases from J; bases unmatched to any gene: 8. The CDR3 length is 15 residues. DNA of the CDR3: TGTGCCAGCAGTGCGCGGGGGGCCGTAAGCAATGAGCAGTTCTTC. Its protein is CASSARGAVSNEQFF.

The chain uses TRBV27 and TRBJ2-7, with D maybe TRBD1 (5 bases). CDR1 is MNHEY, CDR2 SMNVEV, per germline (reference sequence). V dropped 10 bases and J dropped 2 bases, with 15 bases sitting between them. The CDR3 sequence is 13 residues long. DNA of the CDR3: TGTGCCACCAGAAACCAAGGGGCCTACGAGCAGTACTTC. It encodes CATRNQGAYEQYF.

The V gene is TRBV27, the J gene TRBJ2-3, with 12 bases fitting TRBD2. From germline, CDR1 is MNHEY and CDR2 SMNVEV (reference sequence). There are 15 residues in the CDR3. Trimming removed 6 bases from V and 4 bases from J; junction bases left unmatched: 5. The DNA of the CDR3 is TGTGCCAGCAGGCCACTAGCGGGAGGATCAGATACGCAGTATTTT. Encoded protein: CASRPLAGGSDTQYF.

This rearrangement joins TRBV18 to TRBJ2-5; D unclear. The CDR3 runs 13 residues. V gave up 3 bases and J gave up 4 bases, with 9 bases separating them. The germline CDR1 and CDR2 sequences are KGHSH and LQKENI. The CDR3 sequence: CASSPGRIETQYF. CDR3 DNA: TGTGCCAGCTCACCGGGCAGAATAGAGACCCAGTACTTC.

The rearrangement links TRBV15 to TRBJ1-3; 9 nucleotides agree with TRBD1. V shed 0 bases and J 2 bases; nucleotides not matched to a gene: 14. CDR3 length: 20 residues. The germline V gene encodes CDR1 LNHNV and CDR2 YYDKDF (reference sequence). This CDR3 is CATSRDLGTGTVGPGNTIYF. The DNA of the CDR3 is TGTGCCACCAGCAGAGATCTGGGGACAGGGACAGTCGGACCTGGAAACACCATATATTTT.

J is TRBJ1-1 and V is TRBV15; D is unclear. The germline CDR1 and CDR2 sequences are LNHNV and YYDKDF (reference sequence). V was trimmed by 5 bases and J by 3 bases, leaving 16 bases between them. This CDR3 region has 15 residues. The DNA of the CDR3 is TGTGCCACCAGCGTATCCCGGGGAGGATACACTGAAGCTTTCTTT. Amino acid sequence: CATSVSRGGYTEAFF.

As DNA, the CDR3 is TGTGCCAGCAGCGTAGCGTCCTCAGGGGGCTTAGGGTATGGCTACACCTTC. It is translated as CASSVASSGGLGYGYTF. This chain connects TRBV9 to TRBJ1-2; 8 bases match TRBD1. The CDR3 is 17 amino acids. The germline V gene has CDR1 SGDLS and CDR2 YYNGEE. V lost 0 bases to trimming and J lost 5 bases; unmatched junction nucleotides: 12.

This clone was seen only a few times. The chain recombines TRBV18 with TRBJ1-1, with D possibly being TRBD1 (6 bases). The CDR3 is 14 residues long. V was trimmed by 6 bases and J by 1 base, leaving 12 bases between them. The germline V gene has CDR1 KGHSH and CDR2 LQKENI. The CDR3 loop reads CASSLPGQNTEAFF. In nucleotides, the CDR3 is TGTGCCAGCTCCCTGCCGGGACAGAACACTGAAGCTTTCTTT.

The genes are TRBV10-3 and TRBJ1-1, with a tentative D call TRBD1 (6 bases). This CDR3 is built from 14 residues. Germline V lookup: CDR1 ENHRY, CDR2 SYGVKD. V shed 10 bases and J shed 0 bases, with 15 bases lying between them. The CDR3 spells CASSWGGLNTEAFF. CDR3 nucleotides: TGTGCCAGCTCTTGGGGGGGCTTGAACACTGAAGCTTTCTTT.

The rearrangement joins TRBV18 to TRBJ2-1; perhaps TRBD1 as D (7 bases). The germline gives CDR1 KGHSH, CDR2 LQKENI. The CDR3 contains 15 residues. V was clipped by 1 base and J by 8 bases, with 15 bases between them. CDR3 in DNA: TGTGCCAGCTCACCACAGGGGGCCGGGGAGGATGAGCAGTTCTTC. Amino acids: CASSPQGAGEDEQFF.

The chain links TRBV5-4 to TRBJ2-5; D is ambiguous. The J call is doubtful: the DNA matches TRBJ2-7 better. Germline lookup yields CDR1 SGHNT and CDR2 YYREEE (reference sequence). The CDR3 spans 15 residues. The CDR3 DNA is TGTGCCAGCAGCTTGGAAGGAGCTAGAGCCCACGAGCAGTACTTC. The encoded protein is CASSLEGARAHEQYF.